This TCR beta chain was recorded in a study of shared clonotypes between healthy human individuals. Positive CCR7 selection of CD45RO-negative cells yielded the naive CD8 cells, and terminally differentiated effector memory CD45RA+ cells were excluded. The table came from immunoSEQ multiplex PCR; TCRdb's copy has only in-frame clones and leaves some out. The sample has 2 million to 2.5 million clones; around 96% are singletons. From germline, CDR1 is GTSNPN and CDR2 SVGIG (reference sequence). The V end lost 2 bases, the J end lost 0 bases, and 11 bases lay between the germline ends. The CDR3 sequence is 15 residues long.

The origin of this receptor is a man between 18 and 35 years old in good health. Input material: naive CD8+ T cells sorted from blood. The chain joins TRBV30 to TRBJ2-1, with D possibly matching TRBD2 (5 bases). The DNA for the CDR3 is TGTGCCTGGAGTCTTTCAGCGGTCTCCTACAATGAGCAGTTCTTC. Amino acids: CAWSLSAVSYNEQFF. Filled out from reference TRBV30 and TRBJ2-1, the complete variable domain reads SQTIHQWPATLVQPVGSPLSLECTVEGTSNPNLYWYRQAAGRGLQLLFYSVGIGQISSEVPQNLSASRPQDRQFILSSKKLLLSDSGFYLCAWSLSAVSYNEQFFGPGTRLTVL.